The present T cell receptor (beta chain) was sequenced within a study of T-cell reconstitution after alpha-beta-depleted transplantation in children listed by TCRdb under 2016. About the full investigation: The study quantitatively tracked T-cell immune reconstitution after TCRalphabeta/CD19-depleted allogeneic hematopoietic cell transplantation in children using TCR repertoire profiling.

Libraries came from PCR. The sequencer listed for this sample is Illumina HiSeq 2500. To normalize quantification of the TCRbeta repertoire, the TCR libraries were built with molecular barcoding that relied on unique molecular identifiers. Through fastp at Q25 and MiXCR, TCRdb rebuilt clones from the public reads, retaining in-frame beta chains. Identical CDR3 protein sequences are pooled into one entry, listed with their most common genes and DNA. This sample gives about 1,000,000 distinct CDR3 sequences in total; roughly 31% of them show up just once. The ten most abundant clones make up about 28% of the sample. The treatment or condition tag for this specimen amounts to: allogeneic hematopoietic cell transplantation with graft depleted of TCRalphabeta T cells and CD19 B cells. TCRalphabeta/CD19-depleted allogeneic hematopoietic cell grafts were given to the transplant recipients, all of whom were children.

On the study overall, not on this receptor specifically: The frequencies of hyperexpanded clones fell over the following months, and after one year, T-cell counts and TCRbeta diversity were mostly attributed to newly produced T cells. The high TCRbeta diversity at day 60 in some patients was ascribed to recipient T cells and intrathymic progenitors that had survived conditioning. About two months after transplant, the apparently early recovery of alphabetaT-cell counts reportedly depended on just several hundred clones that had expanded rapidly and came from non-depleted graft cells.

As concerns this clonotype: What this receptor recognizes is not known. No qualities accompany the bases; no much larger clone lies one base away.

The cysteine opens and the phenylalanine closes a CDR3 of 14 amino acids. The CDR3 DNA has 42 bases and is translated from base 1. Via the germline V gene (reference sequence), CDR1 is LNHNV and CDR2 YYDKDF. The germline ends are 14 bases apart after V is trimmed by 5 bases and J by 4 bases. This specimen consisted of PBMCs, mostly from graft donor cells, obtained 360 days after TCRalphabeta/CD19-depleted stem cell transplant. The sequence derives from a boy less than two years old who had a stem cell transplant for SCID, so the T cells may come from the graft donor. The V and J genes are TRBV15 and TRBJ1-1; the D gene is perhaps TRBD1, on 5 matching bases. The CDR3 amino acid sequence is: CATSPEGVSTEAFF. The nucleotide sequence is given as TGTGCCACCAGCCCTGAAGGGGTGAGCACTGAAGCTTTCTTT. Extended through the reference TRBV15 and TRBJ1-1 proteins, this CDR3 yields the full variable domain: DAMVIQNPRYQVTQFGKPVTLSCSQTLNHNVMYWYQQKSSQAPKLLFHYYDKDFNNEADTPDNFQSRRPNTSFCFLDIRSPGLGDTAMYLCATSPEGVSTEAFFGQGTRLTVV.